These T cell receptor beta chains were read from a single sample in a study of blood T cell repertoires in COVID-19. TCRdb keeps only in-frame clones here, not all; method: immunoSEQ multiplex PCR. The repertoire has some 350,000 clones, more than 70% of them found once; the top ten carry approximately 7.4%. The sample comprised peripheral blood. The receptor source for this set is a woman in her sixties or seventies with COVID-19, enrolled during active disease. The CDR3 runs from the conserved cysteine through the conserved F or W. The D gene is left open where the match is weak. Clone sizes are given selectively: once, few, many, or a class where the clone is expanded.

v_gene,j_gene,abundance,d_gene,CDR3aa,CDR3nt
TRBV2,TRBJ2-7,.,TRBD2,CASSEGPGLAGYEQYF,TGTGCCAGCAGTGAGGGGCCGGGACTAGCGGGCTACGAGCAGTACTTC
TRBV28,TRBJ1-2,.,TRBD1,CASSLVGQGAYGYTF,TGTGCCAGCAGTTTGGTCGGACAGGGGGCCTATGGCTACACCTTC
TRBV28,TRBJ2-7,.,TRBD1,CASRQGRYEQYF,TGTGCCAGCAGACAGGGGCGATACGAGCAGTACTTC
TRBV5-1,TRBJ2-5,.,TRBD2,CASSLRLAGQETQYF,TGCGCCAGCAGCCTAAGACTAGCGGGGCAAGAGACCCAGTACTTC
TRBV7-8,TRBJ1-5,few,.,CASSFIGGNQPQHF,TGTGCCAGCAGCTTCATCGGGGGGAATCAGCCCCAGCATTTT
TRBV9,TRBJ2-3,.,TRBD1,CASSVNRGQDTDTQYF,TGTGCCAGCAGCGTAAACAGGGGGCAAGATACAGATACGCAGTATTTT
TRBV28,TRBJ2-3,.,.,CASSIVSTDTQYF,TGTGCCAGCAGTATAGTTAGCACAGATACGCAGTATTTT
TRBV29-1,TRBJ1-4,.,TRBD1,CSVELTGPGEKLFF,TGCAGCGTTGAATTGACAGGGCCCGGCGAAAAACTGTTTTTT
TRBV13,TRBJ1-1,.,.,CASSVAPGSTEAFF,TGTGCCAGCAGCGTAGCTCCGGGGTCCACTGAAGCTTTCTTT
TRBV28,TRBJ2-7,.,TRBD1,CASSSYRGRIYEQYF,TGTGCCAGCAGTAGCTACAGGGGGCGTATATACGAGCAGTACTTC